The clone carrying this T cell receptor beta chain was counted a few times. The antigen is unknown. One entry per CDR3 protein, called by TCRdb with MiXCR from the RT-PCR reads. The table has 530,000 or so distinct CDR3 sequences, 25% seen once; the top ten hold under 2.5%. The sample belongs to a study of response to subunit inactivated influenza vaccine. The study's findings and limits: The authors proposed limited new T cell recruitment per seasonal influenza vaccination.

Sequenced material: CD4+ T cells sorted from PBMCs, taken roughly 5 days after vaccination. This TCR derives from a man between 50 and 59 years old who received an inactivated influenza vaccine.

The chain's CDR3 is CASSHRQLSGANVLTF. The CDR3 region has the DNA TGTGCCAGCAGTCACAGACAGCTCTCTGGGGCCAACGTCCTGACTTTC. The chain joins TRBV6-2 or TRBV6-3 to TRBJ2-6; tentative D call: TRBD1 (5 bases). The CDR3 sequence is 16 residues long. From germline, CDR1 is MNHEY and CDR2 SVGEGT. Trimming took 5 bases from V and 0 from J, leaving 11 bases between them.